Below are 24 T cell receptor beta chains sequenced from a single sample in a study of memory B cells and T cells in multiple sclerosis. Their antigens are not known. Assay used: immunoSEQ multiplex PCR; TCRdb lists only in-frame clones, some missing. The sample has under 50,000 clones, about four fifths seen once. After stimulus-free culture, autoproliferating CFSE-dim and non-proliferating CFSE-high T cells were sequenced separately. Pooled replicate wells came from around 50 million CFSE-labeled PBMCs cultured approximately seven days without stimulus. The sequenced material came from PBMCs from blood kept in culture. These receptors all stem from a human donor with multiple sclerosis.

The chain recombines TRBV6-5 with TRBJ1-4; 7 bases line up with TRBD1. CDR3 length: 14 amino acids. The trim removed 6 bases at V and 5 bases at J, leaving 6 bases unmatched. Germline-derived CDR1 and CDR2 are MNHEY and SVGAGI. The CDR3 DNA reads TGTGCCAGCAGCAGCGCGGGACAGAATGAAAAACTGTTTTTT. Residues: CASSSAGQNEKLFF.

This chain's CDR3 is CASSLFGTRTDTQYF. DNA for the CDR3: TGTGCCAGCAGCTTATTCGGGACCCGCACAGATACGCAGTATTTT. This chain links TRBV7-2 with TRBJ2-3, with D perhaps matching TRBD1 or TRBD2 (5 bases each). Germline V gene lookup returns CDR1 SGHTA and CDR2 FQGNSA. CDR3 size: 15 residues. Trimming cost V 2 bases and J 1 base, with 10 bases left between them. The variable domain in full, completed from reference TRBV7-2 and TRBJ2-3, reads GAGVSQSPSNKVTEKGKDVELRCDPISGHTALYWYRQSLGQGLEFLIYFQGNSAPDKSGLPSDRFSAERTGGSVSTLTIQRTQQEDSAVYLCASSLFGTRTDTQYFGPGTRLTVL.

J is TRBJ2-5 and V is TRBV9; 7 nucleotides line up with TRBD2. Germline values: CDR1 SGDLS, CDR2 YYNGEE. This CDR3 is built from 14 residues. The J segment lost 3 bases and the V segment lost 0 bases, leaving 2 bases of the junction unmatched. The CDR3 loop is CASSVAAGKETQYF. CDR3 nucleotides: TGTGCCAGCAGCGTAGCAGCGGGGAAAGAGACCCAGTACTTC. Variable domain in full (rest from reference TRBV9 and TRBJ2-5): DSGVTQTPKHLITATGQRVTLRCSPRSGDLSVYWYQQSLDQGLQFLIQYYNGEERAKGNILERFSAQQFPDLHSELNLSSLELGDSALYFCASSVAAGKETQYFGPGTRLLVL.

CDR3 DNA: TGTGCCAGCCGGTGGACAGGACAGGGGACCGAAAAACTGTTTTTT. Protein: CASRWTGQGTEKLFF. The chain is built from TRBV7-2 and TRBJ1-4; 9 nucleotides agree with TRBD1. Germline CDR1 and CDR2: SGHTA and FQGNSA. The CDR3 has 15 amino acids. V trimming: 8 bases; J trimming: 8 bases; junction bases outside the gene matches: 12.

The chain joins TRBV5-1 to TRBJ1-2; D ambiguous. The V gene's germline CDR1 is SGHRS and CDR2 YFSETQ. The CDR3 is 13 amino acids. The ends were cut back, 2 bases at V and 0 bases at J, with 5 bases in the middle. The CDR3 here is CASSFGANYGYTF. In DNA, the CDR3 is TGCGCCAGCAGCTTTGGCGCTAACTATGGCTACACCTTC.

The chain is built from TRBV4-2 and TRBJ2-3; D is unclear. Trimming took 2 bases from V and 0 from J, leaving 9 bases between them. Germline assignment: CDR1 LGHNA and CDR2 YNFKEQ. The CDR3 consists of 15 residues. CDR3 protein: CASSQYLASTDTQYF. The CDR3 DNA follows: TGTGCCAGCAGCCAATATCTGGCTAGCACAGATACGCAGTATTTT.

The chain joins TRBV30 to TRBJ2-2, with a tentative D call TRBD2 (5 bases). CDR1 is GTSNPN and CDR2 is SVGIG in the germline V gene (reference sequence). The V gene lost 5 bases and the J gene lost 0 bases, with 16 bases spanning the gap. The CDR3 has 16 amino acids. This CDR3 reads CAWDAGRSSNTGELFF. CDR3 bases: TGTGCCTGGGATGCGGGTAGGAGCTCGAACACCGGGGAGCTGTTTTTT. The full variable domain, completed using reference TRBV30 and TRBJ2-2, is SQTIHQWPATLVQPVGSPLSLECTVEGTSNPNLYWYRQAAGRGLQLLFYSVGIGQISSEVPQNLSASRPQDRQFILSSKKLLLSDSGFYLCAWDAGRSSNTGELFFGEGSRLTVL.

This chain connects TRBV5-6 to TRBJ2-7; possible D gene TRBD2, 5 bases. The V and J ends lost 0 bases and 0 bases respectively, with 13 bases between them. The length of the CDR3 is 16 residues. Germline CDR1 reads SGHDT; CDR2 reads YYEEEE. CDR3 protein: CASSLAGFLSSYEQYF. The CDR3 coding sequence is TGTGCCAGCAGCTTGGCGGGATTCTTAAGCTCCTACGAGCAGTACTTC. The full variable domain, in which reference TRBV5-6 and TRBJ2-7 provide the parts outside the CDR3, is DAGVTQSPTHLIKTRGQQVTLRCSPKSGHDTVSWYQQALGQGPQFIFQYYEEEERQRGNFPDRFSGHQFPNYSSELNVNALLLGDSALYLCASSLAGFLSSYEQYFGPGTRLTVT.

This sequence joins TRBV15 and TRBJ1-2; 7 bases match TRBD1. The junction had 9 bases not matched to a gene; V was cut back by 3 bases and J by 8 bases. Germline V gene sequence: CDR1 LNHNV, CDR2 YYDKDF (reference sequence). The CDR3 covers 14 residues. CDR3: CATSRGGHRGGYTF. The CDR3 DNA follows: TGTGCCACCAGCAGGGGTGGTCACAGGGGAGGCTACACCTTC. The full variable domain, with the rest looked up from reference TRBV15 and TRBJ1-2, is DAMVIQNPRYQVTQFGKPVTLSCSQTLNHNVMYWYQQKSSQAPKLLFHYYDKDFNNEADTPDNFQSRRPNTSFCFLDIRSPGLGDTAMYLCATSRGGHRGGYTFGSGTRLTVV.

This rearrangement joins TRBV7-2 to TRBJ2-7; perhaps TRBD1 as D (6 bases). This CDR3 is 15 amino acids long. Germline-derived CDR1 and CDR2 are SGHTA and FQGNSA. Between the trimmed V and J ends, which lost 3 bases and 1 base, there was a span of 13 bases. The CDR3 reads CASSLGPGDSYEQYF. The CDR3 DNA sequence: TGTGCCAGCAGCTTGGGGCCAGGGGATTCCTACGAGCAGTACTTC.

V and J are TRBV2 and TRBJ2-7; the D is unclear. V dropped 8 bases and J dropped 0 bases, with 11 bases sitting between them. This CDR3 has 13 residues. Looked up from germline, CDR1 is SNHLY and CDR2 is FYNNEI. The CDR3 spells CASGGLFSYEQYF. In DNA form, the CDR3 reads TGTGCCAGCGGTGGGCTTTTCTCCTACGAGCAGTACTTC.

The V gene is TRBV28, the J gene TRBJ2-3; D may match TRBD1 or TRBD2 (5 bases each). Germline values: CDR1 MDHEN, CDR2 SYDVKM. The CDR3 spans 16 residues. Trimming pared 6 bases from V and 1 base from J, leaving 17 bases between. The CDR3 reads CASSRGRGDRTDTQYF. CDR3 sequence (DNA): TGTGCCAGCAGCCGAGGACGAGGGGATCGCACAGATACGCAGTATTTT.

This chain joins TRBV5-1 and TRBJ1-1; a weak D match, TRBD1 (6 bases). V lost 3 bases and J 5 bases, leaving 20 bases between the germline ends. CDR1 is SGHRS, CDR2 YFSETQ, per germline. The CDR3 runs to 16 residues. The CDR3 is CASSYDLGGARTEAFF. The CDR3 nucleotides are TGCGCCAGCAGCTACGATCTAGGGGGGGCGCGGACTGAAGCTTTCTTT.

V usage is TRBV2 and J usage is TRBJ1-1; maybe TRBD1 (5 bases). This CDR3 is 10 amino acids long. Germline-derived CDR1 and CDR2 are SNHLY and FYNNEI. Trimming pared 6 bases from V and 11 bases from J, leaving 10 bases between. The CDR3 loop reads CASSIQEAFF. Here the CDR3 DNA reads TGTGCCAGCAGCATACAGGAGGCTTTCTTT. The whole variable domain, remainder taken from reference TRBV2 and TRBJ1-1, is EPEVTQTPSHQVTQMGQEVILRCVPISNHLYFYWYRQILGQKVEFLVSFYNNEISEKSEIFDDQFSVERPDGSNFTLKIRSTKLEDSAMYFCASSIQEAFFGQGTRLTVV.

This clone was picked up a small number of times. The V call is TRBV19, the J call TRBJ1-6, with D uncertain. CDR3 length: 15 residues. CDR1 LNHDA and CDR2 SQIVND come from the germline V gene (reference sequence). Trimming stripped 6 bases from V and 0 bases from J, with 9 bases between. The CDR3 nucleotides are TGTGCCAGTAGGACCGGGAGCTCCTATAATTCACCCCTCCACTTT. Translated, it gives CASRTGSSYNSPLHF.

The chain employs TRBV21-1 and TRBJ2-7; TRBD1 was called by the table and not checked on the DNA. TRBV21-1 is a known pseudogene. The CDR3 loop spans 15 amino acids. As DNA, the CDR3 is TGTGCCAGCAGCTTGCGACAGGGCATCTCCTACGAGCAGTACTTC. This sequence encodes CASSLRQGISYEQYF.

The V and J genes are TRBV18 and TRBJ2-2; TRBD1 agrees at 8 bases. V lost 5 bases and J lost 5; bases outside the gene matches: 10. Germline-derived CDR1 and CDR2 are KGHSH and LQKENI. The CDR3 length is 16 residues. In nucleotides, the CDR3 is TGTGCCAGCTCATCAAGACAGGGGCGCGAAACCGGGGAGCTGTTTTTT. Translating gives CASSSRQGRETGELFF.

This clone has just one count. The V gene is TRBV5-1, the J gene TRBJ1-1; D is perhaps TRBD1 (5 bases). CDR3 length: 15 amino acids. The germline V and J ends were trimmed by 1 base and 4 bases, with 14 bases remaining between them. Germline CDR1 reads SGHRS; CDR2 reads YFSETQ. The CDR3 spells CASSLLGTAGTEAFF. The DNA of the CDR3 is TGCGCCAGCAGCTTGTTGGGGACTGCGGGCACTGAAGCTTTCTTT. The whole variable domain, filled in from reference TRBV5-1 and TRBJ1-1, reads KAGVTQTPRYLIKTRGQQVTLSCSPISGHRSVSWYQQTPGQGLQFLFEYFSETQRNKGNFPGRFSGRQFSNSRSEMNVSTLELGDSALYLCASSLLGTAGTEAFFGQGTRLTVV.

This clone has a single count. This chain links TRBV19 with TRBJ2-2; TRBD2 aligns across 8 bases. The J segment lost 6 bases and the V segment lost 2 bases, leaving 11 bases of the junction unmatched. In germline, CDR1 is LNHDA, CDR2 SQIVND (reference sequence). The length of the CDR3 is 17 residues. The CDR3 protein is CASSIWRGDQRAGELFF. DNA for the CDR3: TGTGCCAGTAGTATATGGCGGGGGGATCAACGAGCCGGGGAGCTGTTTTTT. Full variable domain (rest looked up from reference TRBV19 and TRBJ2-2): DGGITQSPKYLFRKEGQNVTLSCEQNLNHDAMYWYRQDPGQGLRLIYYSQIVNDFQKGDIAEGYSVSREKKESFPLTVTSAQKNPTAFYLCASSIWRGDQRAGELFFGEGSRLTVL.

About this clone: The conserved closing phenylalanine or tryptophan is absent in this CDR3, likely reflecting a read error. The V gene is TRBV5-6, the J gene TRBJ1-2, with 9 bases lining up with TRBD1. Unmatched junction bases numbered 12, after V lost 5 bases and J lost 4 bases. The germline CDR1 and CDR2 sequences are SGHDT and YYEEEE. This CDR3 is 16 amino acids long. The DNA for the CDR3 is TGTGCCAGCAGAACCTTCCGGGACAGGGCCCTCTATGGCTACACCCTC. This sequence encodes CASRTFRDRALYGYTL.

CDR3: CASSQAYRGGETQYF. The CDR3 DNA reads as TGCGCCAGCAGCCAAGCCTACAGGGGGGGAGAGACCCAGTACTTC. The chain combines TRBV4-1 with TRBJ2-5; the D gene is possibly TRBD1 (8 bases). The CDR3 is 15 residues long. V lost 1 base to trimming and J lost 4 bases, with 13 bases between them. Germline-derived CDR1 and CDR2 are MGHRA and YSYEKL.

The CDR3 DNA follows: TGCGCCAGCAGCTTGAGTGTGCAGGGAGGCACAGATACGCAGTATTTT. Its translation is CASSLSVQGGTDTQYF. V is TRBV5-1 and J is TRBJ2-3; D may correspond to TRBD1 or TRBD2 (5 bases each). This CDR3 has 16 residues. V was shortened by 1 base and J by 1 base, with 13 bases between the two germline ends. Germline V gene data show CDR1 as SGHRS and CDR2 as YFSETQ.

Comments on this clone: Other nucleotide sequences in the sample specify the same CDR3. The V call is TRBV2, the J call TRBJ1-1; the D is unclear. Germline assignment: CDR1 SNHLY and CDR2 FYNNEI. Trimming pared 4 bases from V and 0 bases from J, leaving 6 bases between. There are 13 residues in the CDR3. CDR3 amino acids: CASSGNMNTEAFF. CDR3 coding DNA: TGTGCCAGCAGTGGGAACATGAACACTGAAGCTTTCTTT.

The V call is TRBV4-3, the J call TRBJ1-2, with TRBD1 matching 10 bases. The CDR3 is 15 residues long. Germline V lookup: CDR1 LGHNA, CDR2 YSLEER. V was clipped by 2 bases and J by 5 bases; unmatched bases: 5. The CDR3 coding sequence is TGCGCCAGCAGCCAACATGGGACAGGGGATTATGGCTACACCTTC. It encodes CASSQHGTGDYGYTF.